This TCR beta chain was identified during a study of T cells in women clearing cervical HPV infection. Turning to the study itself: Blood came at first lesion visit for cases, post-clearance for controls. General study findings and limits: Cases carried less TRBV6-7 than controls: 0.11% versus 0.16%. Repertoire richness, not evenness, was significantly elevated in CIN3+ cases versus controls.

The CDR3 loop spans 16 amino acids. The germline gives CDR1 MNHNS, CDR2 SASEGT. After removal of 2 bases from V and 7 bases from J, the junction contained 7 bases not matched to a gene. Note on this clone: As yet, its antigen is unknown. The read halts 3 residues ahead of the CDR3 end, with the missing end drawn from the germline J gene.

Produced via immunoSEQ multiplex PCR; TCRdb's table is partial and in-frame only. This table lists some 30,000 clones. The V gene is TRBV6-1, the J gene TRBJ1-6, with 8 positions matching TRBD1. This TCR derives from a woman aged 18 to 75 with a cervical HPV16 infection that either progressed to CIN3+ or cleared (not recorded which). Sequenced material: blood buffy coat. CDR3 residues: CASSERTGLVNSPLHF. Partial CDR3 DNA: TGTGCCAGCAGTGAAAGGACAGGGCTTGTCAATTCACCC.